Below, 23 T cell receptor beta chains from the same sample are listed, as sequenced in a study of OX40 agonist ivuxolimab in advanced cancers. This table comes from immunoSEQ multiplex PCR, and its TCRdb copy is limited to in-frame clones, with some not included. The sample yields roughly 67,000 clones, approximately 91% seen once. The sample in question was CD4+ or CD8+ T cells sorted from blood, obtained in a trial of the OX40 agonist ivuxolimab. Every receptor here comes from an adult with an advanced solid tumor such as melanoma, head and neck, liver or kidney cancer.

This chain uses TRBV7-9 with TRBJ1-3, with TRBD1 as a possible D gene (5 bases). The germline CDR1 and CDR2 sequences are SEHNR and FQNEAQ (reference sequence). The CDR3 runs 14 residues. The V gene lost 3 bases and the J gene lost 3 bases, with 9 bases spanning the gap. In DNA form, the CDR3 reads TGTGCCAGCAGCTTTCCAGGGCTTGGAAACACCATATATTTT. This translates into CASSFPGLGNTIYF. Using reference TRBV7-9 and TRBJ1-3 for the parts outside the CDR3, the full variable domain is DTGVSQNPRHKITKRGQNVTFRCDPISEHNRLYWYRQTLGQGPEFLTYFQNEAQLEKSRLLSDRFSAERPKGSFSTLEIQRTEQGDSAMYLCASSFPGLGNTIYFGEGSWLTVV.

The chain is built from TRBV6-5 and TRBJ1-5; no definite D call. The germline V gene encodes CDR1 MNHEY and CDR2 SVGAGI. The CDR3 has 13 residues. The germline V and J ends were trimmed by 4 bases and 6 bases, with 10 bases remaining between them. CDR3 coding DNA: TGTGCCAGCAGTTTCGGGGAGGGTCAGCCCCAGCATTTT. Translation: CASSFGEGQPQHF.

The chain joins TRBV19 to TRBJ2-5; 7 nucleotides align to TRBD1. Trimming cost V 2 bases and J 3 bases; bases outside gene matches: 3. Germline-derived CDR1 and CDR2 are LNHDA and SQIVND (reference sequence). The CDR3 spans 14 residues. The CDR3: CASSIFDREETQYF. The DNA of the CDR3 is TGTGCCAGTAGTATATTTGACAGGGAAGAGACCCAGTACTTC. Supplemented by reference TRBV19 and TRBJ2-5, the full variable domain reads DGGITQSPKYLFRKEGQNVTLSCEQNLNHDAMYWYRQDPGQGLRLIYYSQIVNDFQKGDIAEGYSVSREKKESFPLTVTSAQKNPTAFYLCASSIFDREETQYFGPGTRLLVL.

V is TRBV11-2 and J is TRBJ2-3, with D hard to call. V lost 8 bases and J lost 0, with 6 bases in between. There are 12 residues in the CDR3. Germline V gene data show CDR1 as SGHAT and CDR2 as FQNNGV. The CDR3 coding sequence is TGTGCCAGCGGAGTAAGCACAGATACGCAGTATTTT. This sequence encodes CASGVSTDTQYF.

This chain connects TRBV28 to TRBJ2-3; no reliable D call. This CDR3 spans 15 amino acids. Germline values: CDR1 MDHEN, CDR2 SYDVKM. Trimming pared 4 bases from V and 0 bases from J, leaving 11 bases between. The CDR3 DNA reads TGTGCCAGCAGTTCTCGATTTTGGAGCACAGATACGCAGTATTTT. Translation: CASSSRFWSTDTQYF.

This chain links TRBV18 with TRBJ2-7; 7 bases match TRBD1. This CDR3 comprises 14 residues. CDR1 and CDR2 (germline): KGHSH, LQKENI. V gave up 6 bases and J gave up 3 bases; unmatched junction bases: 8. CDR3 sequence (DNA): TGTGCCAGCTCCCCCTATACAGGGGACTACGAGCAGTACTTC. It translates to CASSPYTGDYEQYF.

The chain uses TRBV11-2 and TRBJ2-3, with D unclear. Between the trimmed V and J ends, which lost 0 bases and 4 bases, there was a span of 8 bases. Germline assignment: CDR1 SGHAT and CDR2 FQNNGV. CDR3 length: 14 residues. In nucleotides, the CDR3 is TGTGCCAGCAGCTTAGATGGGCTTTCAGATACGCAGTATTTT. Its protein product is CASSLDGLSDTQYF. The full variable domain, rest sourced from reference TRBV11-2 and TRBJ2-3, is EAGVAQSPRYKIIEKRQSVAFWCNPISGHATLYWYQQILGQGPKLLIQFQNNGVVDDSQLPKDRFSAERLKGVDSTLKIQPAKLEDSAVYLCASSLDGLSDTQYFGPGTRLTVL.

The CDR3 spells CASSLRTGGGTGELFF. In DNA, the CDR3 is TGTGCCAGCAGCTTACGGACAGGGGGTGGCACCGGGGAGCTGTTTTTT. The gene calls are TRBV5-4 and TRBJ2-2, with 10 positions matching TRBD1. The V gene end was trimmed by 2 bases and the J gene end by 4 bases; junction bases not matched to a gene: 5. The length of the CDR3 is 16 residues. Germline-derived CDR1 and CDR2 are SGHNT and YYREEE (reference sequence).

V usage is TRBV7-9 and J usage is TRBJ2-1; D is perhaps TRBD1 (5 bases). The CDR3 runs to 15 residues. Germline assignment: CDR1 SEHNR and CDR2 FQNEAQ (reference sequence). V lost 5 bases and J lost 12, with 23 bases in between. The CDR3 region has the DNA TGTGCCAGCAGCCAAAAACCGGACATCAATACGGGGCAGTTCTTC. This encodes CASSQKPDINTGQFF.

The chain is built from TRBV6-6 and TRBJ1-1; no definite D call. V was clipped by 4 bases and J by 4 bases, with 16 bases between them. Germline V gene lookup returns CDR1 MNHNY and CDR2 SVGAGI (reference sequence). The CDR3 extends over 15 amino acids. The CDR3 loop is CASSLGRMAGTEAFF. The CDR3 DNA reads TGTGCCAGCAGTTTGGGCAGGATGGCGGGCACTGAAGCTTTCTTT.

The CDR3 is CASSLSWFSYNEQFF. CDR3 in DNA: TGTGCCAGCAGTTTATCTTGGTTTTCCTACAATGAGCAGTTCTTC. This chain links TRBV27 with TRBJ2-1; D gene unclear. This CDR3 contains 15 residues. Trimming removed 0 bases at V and 1 base at J, with 7 bases between. CDR1 is MNHEY, CDR2 SMNVEV, per germline (reference sequence).

The J gene is TRBJ1-5, the V gene TRBV27; D uncertain. This CDR3 has 13 amino acids. CDR1 MNHEY and CDR2 SMNVEV come from the germline V gene (reference sequence). With 6 bases removed from V and 9 bases from J, the gap between germline ends came to 15 bases. CDR3 in DNA: TGTGCCAGCAGGATAGACCTCTCTCGGCCCCAGCATTTT. It yields the protein CASRIDLSRPQHF.

The chain couples TRBV4-2 to TRBJ1-1; possibly TRBD1 for D (6 bases). With 6 bases removed from V and 1 base from J, the gap between germline ends came to 12 bases. The CDR3 loop spans 14 amino acids. Germline lookup yields CDR1 LGHNA and CDR2 YNFKEQ. Here the CDR3 reads CASRDRPQNTEAFF. The DNA of the CDR3 is TGTGCCAGCAGGGACAGACCCCAGAACACTGAAGCTTTCTTT.

This clone has just one count. The genes are TRBV7-2 and TRBJ1-5; D uncertain. CDR3 length: 13 residues. Germline assignment: CDR1 SGHTA and CDR2 FQGNSA. V lost 4 bases and J 3 bases, leaving 7 bases between the germline ends. CDR3 bases: TGTGCCAGCAGCTCCGCCTACAATCAGCCCCAGCATTTT. The encoded protein is CASSSAYNQPQHF.

V is TRBV28 and J is TRBJ2-1, with TRBD1 matching over 9 bases. This CDR3 has 16 residues. Germline V gives CDR1 MDHEN, CDR2 SYDVKM. J lost 6 bases, V lost 5 bases, and 11 bases had no gene match. CDR3 protein: CASSGTGTGWGNEQFF. The CDR3 nucleotides read TGTGCCAGCAGTGGGACCGGGACAGGGTGGGGCAATGAGCAGTTCTTC.

The V call is TRBV6-5, the J call TRBJ1-1, with 7 bases fitting TRBD1. From germline, CDR1 is MNHEY and CDR2 SVGAGI. Unmatched junction bases numbered 7, after V lost 0 bases and J lost 9 bases. The CDR3 is made up of 14 amino acids. The CDR3 bases are TGTGCCAGCAGTTACTCCGTCAGGGGGGCACAAGCTTTCTTT. Protein sequence: CASSYSVRGAQAFF.

This chain uses TRBV28 with TRBJ2-3; the D gene is possibly TRBD1 (6 bases). The CDR3 is 13 amino acids. Germline-derived CDR1 and CDR2 are MDHEN and SYDVKM. Trimming took off 4 bases at V and 3 bases at J, with 8 bases between the two ends. The CDR3 is CASSSQGTDTQYF. CDR3 DNA: TGTGCCAGCAGTTCCCAGGGGACAGATACGCAGTATTTT.

The chain uses TRBV19 and TRBJ1-5; D is perhaps TRBD1 (6 bases). The CDR3 is 18 amino acids. V was cut by 8 bases and J by 2 bases, with 25 bases left in between. Germline CDR1 and CDR2: LNHDA and SQIVND (reference sequence). In DNA, the CDR3 is TGTGCCAGTGCCATAGTTGCCGAGGGGGAGGGTCGCAATCAGCCCCAGCATTTT. As protein: CASAIVAEGEGRNQPQHF.

This chain links TRBV5-1 with TRBJ2-1; possibly TRBD2 for D (6 bases). Trimming cost V 6 bases and J 9 bases, with 19 bases left between them. Germline CDR1 is SGHRS and CDR2 is YFSETQ. The CDR3 totals 14 residues. This CDR3 is CASTHGEGGSEQFF. CDR3 in DNA: TGCGCCAGCACGCACGGAGAGGGAGGAAGTGAGCAGTTCTTC.

CDR3 region: CAGSRDRTYTEAFF. DNA of the CDR3: TGTGCCGGAAGCCGGGACAGGACATACACTGAAGCTTTCTTT. The chain joins TRBV6-6 to TRBJ1-1; 8 bases match TRBD1. Germline assignment: CDR1 MNHNY and CDR2 SVGAGI (reference sequence). This CDR3 has 14 amino acids. V trimming: 11 bases; J trimming: 3 bases; junction bases outside the gene matches: 11.

The V call is TRBV2, the J call TRBJ1-5; 11 bases line up with TRBD1. Per the germline V gene, CDR1 is SNHLY and CDR2 is FYNNEI. The CDR3 runs 14 residues. The J segment lost 9 bases and the V segment lost 7 bases, leaving 8 bases of the junction unmatched. The CDR3 protein is CASTGQGASRPQHF. The DNA of the CDR3 is TGTGCCAGCACCGGACAGGGGGCGTCTCGGCCCCAGCATTTT.

V usage is TRBV19 and J usage is TRBJ1-5; D remains ambiguous. CDR1 and CDR2 (germline): LNHDA, SQIVND (reference sequence). This CDR3 is built from 10 residues. The V gene lost 8 bases and the J gene lost 7 bases, with 6 bases spanning the gap. The CDR3 here is CASERQPQHF. CDR3 bases: TGTGCCAGTGAACGCCAGCCCCAGCATTTT. Using reference TRBV19 and TRBJ1-5 for the parts outside the CDR3, the full variable domain is DGGITQSPKYLFRKEGQNVTLSCEQNLNHDAMYWYRQDPGQGLRLIYYSQIVNDFQKGDIAEGYSVSREKKESFPLTVTSAQKNPTAFYLCASERQPQHFGDGTRLSIL.

This clone was detected only once. This rearrangement joins TRBV7-8 to TRBJ1-2, with D possibly TRBD1 on 5 matching bases. CDR1 and CDR2 from the germline V gene are SGHVS and FQNEAQ. V gave up 8 bases and J gave up 3 bases, with 10 bases separating them. The CDR3 has 12 amino acids. The CDR3 DNA sequence: TGTGCCAGCGCGGGAGGGGACTATGGCTACACCTTC. It specifies CASAGGDYGYTF.